A selection of T cell receptor beta chains follows, all from one sample in a study of shared clonotypes between healthy human individuals. Sequencing was performed with immunoSEQ multiplex PCR; in TCRdb, only in-frame clones are kept and a portion is missing. The sample consists of about 2.4 million clones, approximately 93% of them appearing once. The sequenced material came from naive CD4+ T cells from PBMCs. The receptors come from a man aged 18 to 35 in good health. Some clones in this sample may be carry-over from other donors' samples. CDR3s include the opening cysteine and the closing phenylalanine or tryptophan. A D gene is named only where the DNA matches it firmly. A row's size may be missing; if present it is once, few, many or a size class.

NA | TRBJ1-3 | NA | TRBV6-1 | CASRPPGSSGNTIYF | TGTGCCAGCAGACCCCCGGGGAGCTCTGGAAACACCATATATTTT
NA | TRBJ2-2 | NA | TRBV6-5 | CASSYSRQGVRELFF | TGTGCCAGCAGTTACTCGCGGCAGGGAGTCAGGGAGCTGTTTTTT
NA | TRBJ1-2 | NA | TRBV5-4 | CASSASGGINYGYTF | TGTGCCAGCAGCGCGTCTGGGGGGATTAACTATGGCTACACCTTC
NA | TRBJ2-5 | NA | TRBV5-8 | CASSTSTGTQETQYF | TGTGCCAGCAGCACCTCTACAGGGACCCAAGAGACCCAGTACTTC
NA | TRBJ1-5 | once | TRBV7-6 | CASSLTGHQPQHF | TGTGCCAGCAGCTTAACAGGGCATCAGCCCCAGCATTTT
TRBD2 | TRBJ2-2 | NA | TRBV18 | CASSPLVASGVGNTGELFF | TGTGCCAGCTCACCACTTGTCGCTAGCGGCGTCGGGAACACCGGGGAGCTGTTTTTT
NA | TRBJ2-4 | NA | TRBV2 | CASARAKNIQYF | TGTGCCAGCGCGCGGGCCAAAAACATTCAGTACTTC
NA | TRBJ2-2 | NA | TRBV7-3 | CASSTAGGSNTGELFF | TGTGCCAGCAGCACAGCGGGCGGTTCGAACACCGGGGAGCTGTTTTTT
NA | TRBJ1-3 | NA | TRBV2 | CASRGQINTIYF | TGTGCCAGCAGAGGACAGATCAACACCATATATTTT
NA | TRBJ2-7 | NA | TRBV7-9 | CASSPTAPYEQYF | TGTGCCAGCAGCCCGACAGCTCCCTACGAGCAGTACTTC
NA | TRBJ2-1 | NA | TRBV15 | CATSRTITEISSYNEQFF | TGTGCCACCAGCAGAACAATCACGGAAATTTCCTCCTACAATGAGCAGTTCTTC
TRBD2 | TRBJ2-1 | NA | TRBV2 | CASERTGLALEQFF | TGTGCCAGCGAGCGAACGGGACTAGCCCTCGAGCAGTTCTTC
NA | TRBJ1-3 | once | TRBV6-1 | CASSEQGYLSGNTIYF | TGTGCCAGCAGTGAACAGGGTTACCTCTCTGGAAACACCATATATTTT
NA | TRBJ1-1 | NA | TRBV6-5 | CASMGLLGTEAFF | TGTGCCAGCATGGGGTTATTGGGCACTGAAGCTTTCTTT
TRBD1 | TRBJ2-5 | NA | TRBV6-5 | CASSYWDSQETQYF | TGTGCCAGCAGTTACTGGGACAGCCAAGAGACCCAGTACTTC
NA | TRBJ1-1 | NA | TRBV28 | CASRGTLNTEAFF | TGTGCCAGCAGGGGGACTTTAAACACTGAAGCTTTCTTT
NA | TRBJ1-2 | NA | TRBV7-2 | CASSFMSGTRLLYGYTF | TGTGCCAGCAGCTTTATGTCTGGGACCCGGCTCCTTTATGGCTACACCTTC
NA | TRBJ1-5 | few | TRBV10-3 | CAIAPDRNQPQHF | TGTGCCATCGCCCCGGACAGAAATCAGCCCCAGCATTTT
NA | TRBJ2-5 | NA | TRBV7-9 | CASSLGTLVVQYF | TGTGCCAGCAGCTTAGGGACACTCGTAGTCCAGTACTTC
NA | TRBJ2-2 | NA | TRBV7-6 | CASRDTLVAGELFF | TGTGCCAGCAGGGACACCCTGGTGGCCGGGGAGCTGTTTTTT
TRBD2 | TRBJ2-4 | NA | TRBV5-1 | CASSLGGLAGGGADIQYF | TGCGCCAGCAGCTTGGGGGGACTAGCGGGAGGAGGTGCCGACATTCAGTACTTC
TRBD2 | TRBJ2-1 | NA | TRBV2 | CASSAISGRVGNNEQFF | TGTGCCAGCAGTGCGATTAGCGGGAGAGTCGGCAACAATGAGCAGTTCTTC
NA | TRBJ2-5 | NA | TRBV30 | CAWTRGPQYQETQYF | TGTGCCTGGACCCGAGGGCCTCAGTACCAAGAGACCCAGTACTTC